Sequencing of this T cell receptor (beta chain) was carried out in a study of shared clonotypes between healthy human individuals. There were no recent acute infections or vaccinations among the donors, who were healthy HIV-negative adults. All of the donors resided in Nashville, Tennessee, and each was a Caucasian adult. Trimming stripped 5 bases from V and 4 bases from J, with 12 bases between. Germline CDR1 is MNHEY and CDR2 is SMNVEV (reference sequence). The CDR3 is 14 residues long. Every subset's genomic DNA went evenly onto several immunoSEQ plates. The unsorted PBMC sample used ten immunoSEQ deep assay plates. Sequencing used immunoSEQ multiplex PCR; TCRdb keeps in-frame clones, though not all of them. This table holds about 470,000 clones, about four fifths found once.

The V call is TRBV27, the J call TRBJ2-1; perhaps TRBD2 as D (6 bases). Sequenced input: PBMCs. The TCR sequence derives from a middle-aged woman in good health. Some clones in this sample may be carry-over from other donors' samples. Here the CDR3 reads CASSGDWNYNEQFF. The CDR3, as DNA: TGTGCCAGCAGTGGGGACTGGAATTACAATGAGCAGTTCTTC.